This T cell receptor (beta chain) was sequenced in a study of blood T cell repertoires in COVID-19. Study at large: Researchers got acute and convalescent COVID-19 samples from the United States, Italy and Spain. T cells, B-cell-depleted T cells, or PBMCs supplied cDNA or gDNA.

This clone was detected ten times or more. The V and J ends lost 2 bases and 0 bases, in that order; junction bases with no gene match: 3. Germline CDR1 and CDR2: LNHDA and SQIVND (reference sequence). The CDR3 contains 16 residues. As originally analysed: How many nucleated cells were present was estimated from reference gene primer amplification. The repertoire was sequenced with immunoSEQ multiplex PCR; TCRdb's copy has only in-frame clones and lacks some. V, J and clone size were drawn from that table, and D and trimming were deduced from the DNA. The sample contains 150,000 or so clones, roughly four fifths of which appear only once.

The sample was peripheral blood. This receptor was identified in an older woman with acute or convalescent COVID-19. This chain joins TRBV19 and TRBJ2-2, with 7 bases aligning to TRBD1. The CDR3 DNA reads TGTGCCAGTAGTATAAGGGACAGTACGAACACCGGGGAGCTGTTTTTT. Its translation: CASSIRDSTNTGELFF.